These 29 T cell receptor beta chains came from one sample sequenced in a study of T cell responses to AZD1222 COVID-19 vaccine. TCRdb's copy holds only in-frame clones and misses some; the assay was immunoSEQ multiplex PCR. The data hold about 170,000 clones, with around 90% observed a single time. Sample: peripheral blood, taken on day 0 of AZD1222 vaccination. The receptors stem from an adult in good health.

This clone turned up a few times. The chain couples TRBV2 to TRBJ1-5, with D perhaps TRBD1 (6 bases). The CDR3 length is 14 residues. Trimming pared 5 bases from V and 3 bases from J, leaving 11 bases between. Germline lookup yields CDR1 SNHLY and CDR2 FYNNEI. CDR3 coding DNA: TGTGCCAGCAGTCAGGCAGGGGTCAATCAGCCCCAGCATTTT. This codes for CASSQAGVNQPQHF.

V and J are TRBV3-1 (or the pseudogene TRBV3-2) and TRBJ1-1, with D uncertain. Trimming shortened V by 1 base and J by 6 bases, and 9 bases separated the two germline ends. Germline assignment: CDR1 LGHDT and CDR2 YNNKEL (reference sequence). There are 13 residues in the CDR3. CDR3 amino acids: CASSQVSTAEAFF. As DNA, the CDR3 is TGTGCCAGCAGCCAAGTTTCAACGGCTGAAGCTTTCTTT.

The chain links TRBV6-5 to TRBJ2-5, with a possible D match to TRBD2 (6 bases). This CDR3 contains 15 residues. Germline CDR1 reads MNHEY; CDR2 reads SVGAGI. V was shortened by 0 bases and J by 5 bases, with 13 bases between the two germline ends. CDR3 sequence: CASSYSTLAGETQYF. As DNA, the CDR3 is TGTGCCAGCAGTTACTCGACACTAGCCGGGGAGACCCAGTACTTC.

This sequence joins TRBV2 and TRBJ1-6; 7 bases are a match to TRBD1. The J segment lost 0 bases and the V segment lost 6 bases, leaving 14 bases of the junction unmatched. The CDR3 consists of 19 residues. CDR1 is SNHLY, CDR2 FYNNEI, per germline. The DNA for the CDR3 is TGTGCCAGCAGGGGACAGCTTGCTTATGACCGCTCCTATAATTCACCCCTCCACTTT. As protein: CASRGQLAYDRSYNSPLHF.

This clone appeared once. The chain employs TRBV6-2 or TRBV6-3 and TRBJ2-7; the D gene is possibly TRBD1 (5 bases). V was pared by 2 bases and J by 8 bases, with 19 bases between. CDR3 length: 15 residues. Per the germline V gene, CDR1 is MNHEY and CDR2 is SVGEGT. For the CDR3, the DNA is TGTGCCAGCAGTTACGGCTTCGGGCAGGGCCTTCAGCAGTACTTC. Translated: CASSYGFGQGLQQYF.

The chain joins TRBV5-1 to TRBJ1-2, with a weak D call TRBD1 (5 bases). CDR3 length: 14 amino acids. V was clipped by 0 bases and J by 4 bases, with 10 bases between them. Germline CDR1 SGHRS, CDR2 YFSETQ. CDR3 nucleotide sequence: TGCGCCAGCAGCTTGGCGGGGGTTTCCTATGGCTACACCTTC. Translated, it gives CASSLAGVSYGYTF.

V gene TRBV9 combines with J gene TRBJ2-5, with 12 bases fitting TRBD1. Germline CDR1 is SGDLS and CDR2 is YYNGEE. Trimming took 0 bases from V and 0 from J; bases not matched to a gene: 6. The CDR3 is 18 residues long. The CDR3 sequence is CASSVVGDRGPDQETQYF. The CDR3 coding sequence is TGTGCCAGCAGCGTAGTTGGGGACAGGGGGCCGGACCAAGAGACCCAGTACTTC.

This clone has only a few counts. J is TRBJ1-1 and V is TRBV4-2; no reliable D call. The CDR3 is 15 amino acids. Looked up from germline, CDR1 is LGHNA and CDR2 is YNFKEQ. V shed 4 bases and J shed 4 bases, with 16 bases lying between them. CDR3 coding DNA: TGTGCCAGCAGCCGTAGTGGGCATGTTGTCACTGAAGCTTTCTTT. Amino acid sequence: CASSRSGHVVTEAFF.

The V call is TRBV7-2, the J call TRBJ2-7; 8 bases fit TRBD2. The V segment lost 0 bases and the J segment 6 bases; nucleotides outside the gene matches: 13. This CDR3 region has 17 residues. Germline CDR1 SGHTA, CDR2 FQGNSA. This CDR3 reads CASSLATVSGGNGEQYF. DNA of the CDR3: TGTGCCAGCAGCTTAGCGACGGTGTCGGGAGGGAATGGCGAGCAGTACTTC.

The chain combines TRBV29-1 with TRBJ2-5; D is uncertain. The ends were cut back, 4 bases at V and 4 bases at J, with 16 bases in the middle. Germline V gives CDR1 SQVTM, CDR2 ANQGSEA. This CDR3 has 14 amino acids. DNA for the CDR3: TGCAGCGTTGCTGGCAGCTTTGTGGGAGAGACCCAGTACTTC. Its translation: CSVAGSFVGETQYF.

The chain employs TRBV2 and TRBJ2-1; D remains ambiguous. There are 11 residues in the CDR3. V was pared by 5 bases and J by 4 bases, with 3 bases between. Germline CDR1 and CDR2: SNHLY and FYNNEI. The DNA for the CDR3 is TGTGCCAGCAGTCGATACAATGAGCAGTTCTTC. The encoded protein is CASSRYNEQFF.

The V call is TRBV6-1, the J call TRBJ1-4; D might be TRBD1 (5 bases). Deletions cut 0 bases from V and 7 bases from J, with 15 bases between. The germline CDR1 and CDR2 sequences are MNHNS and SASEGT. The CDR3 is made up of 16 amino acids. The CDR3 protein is CASSEAAVGRLEKLFF. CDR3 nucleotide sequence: TGTGCCAGCAGTGAAGCGGCGGTGGGGCGCCTTGAAAAACTGTTTTTT.

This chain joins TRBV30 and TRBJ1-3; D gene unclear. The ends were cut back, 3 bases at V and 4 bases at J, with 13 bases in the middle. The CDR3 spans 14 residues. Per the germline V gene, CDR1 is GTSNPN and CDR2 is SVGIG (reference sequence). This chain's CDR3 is CAWSGVGMGNTIYF. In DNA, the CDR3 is TGTGCCTGGAGCGGCGTCGGTATGGGAAACACCATATATTTT.

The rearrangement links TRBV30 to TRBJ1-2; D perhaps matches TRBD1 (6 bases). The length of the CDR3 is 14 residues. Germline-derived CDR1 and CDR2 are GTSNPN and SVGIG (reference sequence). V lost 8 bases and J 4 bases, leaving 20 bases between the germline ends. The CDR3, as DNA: TGTGCCCGGGATAGACAGGCCCGGGGCTATGGCTACACCTTC. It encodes CARDRQARGYGYTF. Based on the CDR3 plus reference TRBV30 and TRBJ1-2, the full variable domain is SQTIHQWPATLVQPVGSPLSLECTVEGTSNPNLYWYRQAAGRGLQLLFYSVGIGQISSEVPQNLSASRPQDRQFILSSKKLLLSDSGFYLCARDRQARGYGYTFGSGTRLTVV.

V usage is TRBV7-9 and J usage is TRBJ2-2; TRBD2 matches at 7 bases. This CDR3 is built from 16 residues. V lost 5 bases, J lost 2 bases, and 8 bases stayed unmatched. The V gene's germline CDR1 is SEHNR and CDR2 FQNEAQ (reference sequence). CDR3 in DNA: TGTGCCAGCAGCGGACACGGGGGGTTCAACACCGGGGAGCTGTTTTTT. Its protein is CASSGHGGFNTGELFF.

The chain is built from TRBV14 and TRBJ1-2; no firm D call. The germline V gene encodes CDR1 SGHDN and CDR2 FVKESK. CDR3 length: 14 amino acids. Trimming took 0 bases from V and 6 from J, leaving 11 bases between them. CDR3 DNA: TGTGCCAGCAGCCAAGAGCCCCGGCTACATGGCTACACCTTC. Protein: CASSQEPRLHGYTF.

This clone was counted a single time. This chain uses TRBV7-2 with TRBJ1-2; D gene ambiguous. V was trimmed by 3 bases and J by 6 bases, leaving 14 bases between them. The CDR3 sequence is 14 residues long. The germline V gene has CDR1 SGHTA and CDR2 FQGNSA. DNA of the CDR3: TGTGCCAGCAGCTTGAGGGCACTTCCCAATGGCTACACCTTC. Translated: CASSLRALPNGYTF.

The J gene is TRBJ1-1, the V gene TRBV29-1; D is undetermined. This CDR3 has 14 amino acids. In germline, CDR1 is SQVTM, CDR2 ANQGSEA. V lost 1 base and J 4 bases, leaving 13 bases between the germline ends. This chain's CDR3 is CSVEAAQGSTEAFF. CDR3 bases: TGCAGCGTTGAAGCGGCTCAAGGGTCCACTGAAGCTTTCTTT. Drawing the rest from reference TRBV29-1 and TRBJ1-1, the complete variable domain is SAVISQKPSRDICQRGTSLTIQCQVDSQVTMMFWYRQQPGQSLTLIATANQGSEATYESGFVIDKFPISRPNLTFSTLTVSNMSPEDSSIYLCSVEAAQGSTEAFFGQGTRLTVV.

The CDR3 DNA reads as TGTGCCAGCAGATCCCTGGGGAGCCACGAGCAGTACTTC. Its translation: CASRSLGSHEQYF. The V gene is TRBV6-5, the J gene TRBJ2-7, with D maybe TRBD2 (5 bases). The CDR3 has 13 amino acids. V lost 6 bases and J 5 bases, leaving 14 bases between the germline ends. The germline CDR1 and CDR2 sequences are MNHEY and SVGAGI.

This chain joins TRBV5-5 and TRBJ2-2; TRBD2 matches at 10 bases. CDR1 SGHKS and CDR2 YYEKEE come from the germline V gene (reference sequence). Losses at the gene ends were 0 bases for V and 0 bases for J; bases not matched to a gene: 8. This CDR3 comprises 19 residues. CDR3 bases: TGTGCCAGCAGCTTGGGCGCTAGCGGGGGAAAGACGAACACCGGGGAGCTGTTTTTT. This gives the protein CASSLGASGGKTNTGELFF.

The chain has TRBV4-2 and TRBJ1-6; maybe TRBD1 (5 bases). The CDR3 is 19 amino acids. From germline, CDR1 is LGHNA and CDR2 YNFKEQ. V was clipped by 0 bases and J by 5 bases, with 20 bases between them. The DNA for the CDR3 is TGTGCCAGCAGCCAAGATCAGTTACGACAGCGCCGAGATAATTCACCCCTCCACTTT. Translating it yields CASSQDQLRQRRDNSPLHF.

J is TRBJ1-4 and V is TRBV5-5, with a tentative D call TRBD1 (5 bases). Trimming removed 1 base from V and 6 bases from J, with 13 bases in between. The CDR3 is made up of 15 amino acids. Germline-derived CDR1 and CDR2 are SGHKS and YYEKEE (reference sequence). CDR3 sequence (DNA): TGTGCCAGCAGCTTGAGCTGGGGCCGTGATGAAAAACTGTTTTTT. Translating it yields CASSLSWGRDEKLFF.

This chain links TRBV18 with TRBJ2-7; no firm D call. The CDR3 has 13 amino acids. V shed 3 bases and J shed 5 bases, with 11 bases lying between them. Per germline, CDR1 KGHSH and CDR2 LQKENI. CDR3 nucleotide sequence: TGTGCCAGCTCACCCCTCGATGGGGACGAGCAGTACTTC. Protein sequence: CASSPLDGDEQYF.

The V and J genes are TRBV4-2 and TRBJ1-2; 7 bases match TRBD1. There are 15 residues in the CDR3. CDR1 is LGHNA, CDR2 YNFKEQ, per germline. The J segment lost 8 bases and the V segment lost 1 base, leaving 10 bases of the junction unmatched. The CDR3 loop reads CASSQVGQASLGYTF. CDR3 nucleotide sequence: TGTGCCAGCAGCCAAGTCGGACAGGCCTCCCTGGGCTACACCTTC.

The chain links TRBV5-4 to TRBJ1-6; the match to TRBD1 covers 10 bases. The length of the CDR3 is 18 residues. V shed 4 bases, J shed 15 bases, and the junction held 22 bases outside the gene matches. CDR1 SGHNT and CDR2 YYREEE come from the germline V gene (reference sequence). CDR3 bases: TGTGCCAGCAGCCGTATCCTAGAAGGGACAGGGGCCGTGCCTCGCCTCCACTTT. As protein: CASSRILEGTGAVPRLHF. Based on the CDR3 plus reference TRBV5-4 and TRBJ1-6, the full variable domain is ETGVTQSPTHLIKTRGQQVTLRCSSQSGHNTVSWYQQALGQGPQFIFQYYREEENGRGNFPPRFSGLQFPNYSSELNVNALELDDSALYLCASSRILEGTGAVPRLHFGNGTRLTVT.

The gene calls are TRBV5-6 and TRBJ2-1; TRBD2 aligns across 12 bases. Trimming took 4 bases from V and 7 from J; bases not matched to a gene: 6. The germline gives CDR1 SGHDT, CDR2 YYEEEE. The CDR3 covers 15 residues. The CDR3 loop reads CASSPGTSGYNEQFF. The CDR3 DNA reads TGTGCCAGCAGCCCGGGGACTAGCGGGTATAATGAGCAGTTCTTC.

CDR3 sequence (DNA): TGTGCCAGCAGGGTCGGCCCTAGAGGCTACACCTTC. Protein sequence: CASRVGPRGYTF. J is TRBJ1-2 and V is TRBV7-9; D gene ambiguous. This CDR3 contains 12 residues. Per germline, CDR1 SEHNR and CDR2 FQNEAQ (reference sequence). V was trimmed by 6 bases and J by 8 bases, leaving 13 bases between them.

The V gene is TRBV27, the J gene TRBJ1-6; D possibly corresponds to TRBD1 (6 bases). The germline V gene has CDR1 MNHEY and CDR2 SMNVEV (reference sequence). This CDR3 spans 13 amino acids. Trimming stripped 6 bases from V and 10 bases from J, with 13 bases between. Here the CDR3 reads CASSRDTKSPLHF. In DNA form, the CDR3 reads TGTGCCAGCAGCCGGGACACGAAATCACCCCTCCACTTT.

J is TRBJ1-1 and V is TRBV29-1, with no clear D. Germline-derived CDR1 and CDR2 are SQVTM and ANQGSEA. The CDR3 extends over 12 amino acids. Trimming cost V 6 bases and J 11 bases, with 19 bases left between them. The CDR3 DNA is TGCAGCGTGGAGCACGGGGTGCTGGGGGCTTTCTTT. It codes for CSVEHGVLGAFF.